The 17 T cell receptor beta chains presented below share a single source sample, sequenced in a study of blood T cells in healthy people across ages. A second roughly 6 to 11 cycle PCR used barcoded and J-beta primers. In TCRdb, the 5' RACE reads were re-called with MiXCR into one record per CDR3 protein. The sample holds 1.5 million or so distinct CDR3 sequences, 42% seen once. Sequencing input: blood. The source of these receptors is a woman between 18 and 30 years old in good health.

The chain employs TRBV5-1 and TRBJ1-2; D uncertain. Per the germline V gene, CDR1 is SGHRS and CDR2 is YFSETQ. The V gene lost 0 bases and the J gene lost 5 bases, with 17 bases spanning the gap. This CDR3 has 16 amino acids. The CDR3: CASSLEAPPGSYGYTF. DNA for the CDR3: TGCGCCAGCAGCTTGGAGGCTCCCCCAGGTTCATATGGCTACACCTTC.

The V call is TRBV7-8, the J call TRBJ2-3, with 13 bases that match TRBD2. This CDR3 spans 19 amino acids. Germline assignment: CDR1 SGHVS and CDR2 FQNEAQ. The trim removed 5 bases at V and 0 bases at J, leaving 11 bases unmatched. As DNA, the CDR3 is TGTGCCAGCAGCCAAGGCGGACTAGCGGGGGACTGGAGCACAGATACGCAGTATTTT. Its translation: CASSQGGLAGDWSTDTQYF.

CDR3 sequence: CASSARLAGPSSTDTQYF. The CDR3 nucleotides are TGTGCCAGCAGTGCGCGACTAGCGGGCCCTTCTAGCACAGATACGCAGTATTTT. V and J are TRBV27 and TRBJ2-3; 10 nucleotides align to TRBD2. The CDR3 has 18 residues. J was trimmed by 0 bases and V by 5 bases; bases with no gene match: 11. Germline CDR1 and CDR2: MNHEY and SMNVEV (reference sequence).

This clonotype has more than one count but fewer than ten. The gene calls are TRBV10-3 and TRBJ2-1; D may be TRBD2 (5 bases). This CDR3 is built from 12 residues. The V end was cut by 8 bases, the J end by 10 bases, with 15 bases between. Per the germline V gene, CDR1 is ENHRY and CDR2 is SYGVKD. CDR3: CAIAPRVDEQFF. For the CDR3, the DNA is TGTGCCATCGCGCCGCGGGTAGACGAGCAGTTCTTC.

V gene TRBV7-2 combines with J gene TRBJ2-1; possible D gene TRBD2, 5 bases. The CDR3 runs to 16 residues. The V gene lost 1 base and the J gene lost 5 bases, with 15 bases spanning the gap. Per germline, CDR1 SGHTA and CDR2 FQGNSA. The CDR3 reads CASSLDTYRRNNEQFF. DNA of the CDR3: TGTGCCAGCAGCTTAGACACATATCGGAGGAACAATGAGCAGTTCTTC.

In regard to this clonotype: A read error is possible here, since a much larger clone lies one base away. The chain is built from TRBV28 and TRBJ2-5; TRBD1 matches at 7 bases. CDR3 size: 14 residues. CDR1 is MDHEN and CDR2 is SYDVKM in the germline V gene. The ends lost 5 bases at V and 11 bases at J; junction bases unmatched: 14. The CDR3 region has the DNA TGTGCCAGCAGTGCTCAGGGACAGTTATACGGGCAGTACTTC. Translating it yields CASSAQGQLYGQYF.

This clonotype was counted only a few times. The chain combines TRBV25-1 with TRBJ1-4; TRBD1 aligns across 9 bases. CDR1 and CDR2 (germline): MGHDK, SYGVNS. V lost 1 base, J lost 8 bases, and 5 bases stayed unmatched. The CDR3 is made up of 15 amino acids. CDR3 sequence: CASSEWGTGPEKLFF. The CDR3 bases are TGTGCCAGCAGTGAATGGGGGACAGGGCCGGAAAAACTGTTTTTT.

This clonotype came up a few times. The chain couples TRBV27 to TRBJ1-2, with TRBD1 matching 12 bases. Germline lookup yields CDR1 MNHEY and CDR2 SMNVEV (reference sequence). The CDR3 has 16 residues. The V gene end was trimmed by 0 bases and the J gene end by 4 bases; junction bases not matched to a gene: 3. CDR3 in amino acids: CASSLSGQGAPYGYTF. CDR3 in DNA: TGTGCCAGCAGTTTATCGGGACAGGGGGCCCCCTATGGCTACACCTTC.

Written as DNA, the CDR3 is TGTGCCAGCAGTTCTGGACAGGGTCTAGGGTCGCCCCTCCACTTT. Translation: CASSSGQGLGSPLHF. The chain joins TRBV12-3 or TRBV12-4 to TRBJ1-6; 8 bases match TRBD1. With V trimmed by 4 bases and J by 13 bases, 12 bases remained unmatched. CDR3 length: 15 residues.

The rearrangement uses TRBV7-2 and TRBJ2-1; 9 nucleotides align to TRBD2. Trimming at V came to 2 bases and at J to 5 bases, leaving 7 bases not matched to a gene. Germline values: CDR1 SGHTA, CDR2 FQGNSA. The CDR3 covers 16 residues. CDR3 DNA: TGTGCCAGCAGCTTATTCGTTCTAGCGGGAAACAATGAGCAGTTCTTC. Its translation is CASSLFVLAGNNEQFF.

The rearrangement links TRBV6-2 or TRBV6-3 to TRBJ2-5, with D hard to call. The DNA end is more similar to TRBJ2-7, so the J call may be wrong. The CDR3 has 12 residues. Germline V gene sequence: CDR1 MNHEY, CDR2 SVGEGT. In DNA, the CDR3 is TGTGCCAGCAGCCGAAGGGTCTACGAGCAGTACTTC. This encodes CASSRRVYEQYF.

V is TRBV6-1 and J is TRBJ1-1; 8 nucleotides match TRBD1. The CDR3 spans 15 residues. V was pared by 4 bases and J by 7 bases, with 11 bases of the junction left unmatched. Germline values: CDR1 MNHNS, CDR2 SASEGT. In DNA form, the CDR3 reads TGTGCCAGCAGTGGGGGGGGTGCAGGGGGCTATGAAGCTTTCTTT. This translates into CASSGGGAGGYEAFF.

The rearrangement uses TRBV7-9 and TRBJ1-1; D uncertain. The CDR3 length is 15 residues. V was clipped by 1 base and J by 8 bases, with 17 bases between them. CDR1 is SEHNR and CDR2 is FQNEAQ in the germline V gene (reference sequence). CDR3 amino acids: CASSLGSGDSVEAFF. The CDR3 DNA sequence: TGTGCCAGCAGCTTAGGGTCTGGGGATAGTGTCGAAGCTTTCTTT.

V is TRBV5-6 and J is TRBJ2-6; D remains unclear. CDR1 is SGHDT and CDR2 is YYEEEE in the germline V gene. The CDR3 extends over 13 amino acids. V lost 6 bases, J lost 0 bases, and 4 bases lay in between. Here the CDR3 reads CASIYSGANVLTF. In DNA, the CDR3 is TGTGCCAGCATCTACTCTGGGGCCAACGTCCTGACTTTC. Full variable domain (remainder filled in from reference TRBV5-6 and TRBJ2-6): DAGVTQSPTHLIKTRGQQVTLRCSPKSGHDTVSWYQQALGQGPQFIFQYYEEEERQRGNFPDRFSGHQFPNYSSELNVNALLLGDSALYLCASIYSGANVLTFGAGSRLTVL.

The chain couples TRBV20-1 to TRBJ2-7, with 12 bases fitting TRBD1. Germline CDR1 is DFQATT and CDR2 is SNEGSKA (reference sequence). J lost 10 bases, V lost 7 bases, and 14 bases had no gene match. This CDR3 has 14 amino acids. CDR3 DNA sequence: TGCAGTGAAAGGGCCGGGACAGGGGGCGAGGCCCAGTACTTC. Translating it yields CSERAGTGGEAQYF.

This clonotype turned up a few times. V gene TRBV4-1 combines with J gene TRBJ2-5; perhaps TRBD1 as D (7 bases). The CDR3 sequence is 16 residues long. Trimming left V 5 bases short and J 11 bases short, with 27 bases between. Germline loops: CDR1 MGHRA, CDR2 YSYEKL. The CDR3 sequence: CASSTWSPGGGFEQYF. The DNA of the CDR3 is TGCGCCAGCAGCACCTGGTCCCCCGGAGGGGGCTTTGAGCAGTACTTC.

The J gene is TRBJ2-7, the V gene TRBV3-1; tentatively, D is TRBD1 or TRBD2 (6 bases each). The germline V and J ends were trimmed by 4 bases and 5 bases, with 15 bases remaining between them. In germline, CDR1 is LGHDT, CDR2 YNNKEL (reference sequence). The CDR3 has 14 residues. The chain's CDR3 is CASSLQGGIDEQYF. CDR3 sequence (DNA): TGTGCCAGCAGCCTACAGGGAGGCATCGACGAGCAGTACTTC.